This T cell receptor (beta chain) was found in a study of early stage breast cancer tumors. On the study more broadly: Of some 17 invasive breast tumors, more than ten were hormone receptor-positive, HER2-negative. Each sample averaged approximately 10-fold read coverage.

Some clones are missing from TCRdb's copy, which holds only in-frame ones; the method was immunoSEQ multiplex PCR. The sample has 65,000 to 75,000 clones; around 80% are singletons. The germline V gene encodes CDR1 ENHRY and CDR2 SYGVKD. The length of the CDR3 is 15 residues. J was trimmed by 5 bases and V by 7 bases; bases with no gene match: 11. Study observations and caveats: Enriched TCRB sequences shared across patients were mostly commonly generated sequences. In most of the 16 patients, blood comparison separated tumor from normal breast.

As regards this clone: Its cognate antigen is unknown.

The rearrangement links TRBV10-3 to TRBJ1-1; TRBD1 agrees at 9 bases. This TCR came from a person in their forties with breast cancer. Sequencing used blood. This CDR3 is CAITKQGAAETEAFF. The CDR3 DNA reads TGTGCCATCACCAAACAGGGGGCTGCGGAGACTGAAGCTTTCTTT.